There are many counts of the clone carrying this T cell receptor (beta chain). This sample was taken from a study of CDR3 diversity in severe acne. TCRdb fed the PCR reads into MiXCR, producing one record per CDR3 protein. The sample includes roughly 100,000 distinct CDR3 sequences, roughly 51% of them seen just once. Germline CDR1 SGHRS, CDR2 YFSETQ. Trimming at V came to 4 bases and at J to 1 base, leaving 10 bases not matched to a gene. This CDR3 spans 16 amino acids. The TCR sequence derives from a male donor with acne. Specimen: blood. The chain uses TRBV5-1 and TRBJ1-2; 7 nucleotides align to TRBD1. The CDR3 DNA sequence: TGCGCCAGCAGCGTTACCGGACAGGACCTTAACTATGGCTACACCTTC. It is translated as CASSVTGQDLNYGYTF.